What follows describes a single T cell receptor beta chain. Its specificity is not known. This record belongs to a study of cytomegalovirus exposure and HLA in healthy donors. Findings and limits, study-wide: Listed as cytomegalovirus-associated were about 160 TCR beta chains. Excluded: some indistinguishable V segments such as TRBV6-2 and TRBV6-3. In a later analysis, DRB1 alleles had the most associated TCRs; HLA-C alleles the fewest. For presence/absence analyses, sequencing depth was assumed to be roughly uniform across donors.

The study ran its PCR with 60 Vbeta and 13 Jbeta primers. The data were produced by immunoSEQ multiplex PCR, yet TCRdb's version contains in-frame clones alone and is incomplete. Its listing shows approximately 130,000 clones. CDR1 MNHEY and CDR2 SVGAGI come from the germline V gene. V lost 6 bases to trimming and J lost 2 bases; unmatched junction nucleotides: 3. This CDR3 spans 14 amino acids. The sample comprised PBMCs. The TCR originated in an older woman in good health and CMV-seronegative. The chain couples TRBV6-5 to TRBJ2-1; 8 nucleotides match TRBD2. The CDR3 region is CASRLAGPYNEQFF. CDR3 coding DNA: TGTGCCAGCAGATTAGCGGGACCCTACAATGAGCAGTTCTTC.